This entry is about one T cell receptor (beta chain). Its target is not known. J was trimmed by 2 bases and V by 0 bases; bases with no gene match: 5. Germline lookup yields CDR1 SGDLS and CDR2 YYNGEE. The CDR3 consists of 17 residues. Researchers ran the PCR with 60 Vbeta and 13 Jbeta primers. Only in-frame clones appear in the TCRdb table, and some are missing; sequencing was by immunoSEQ multiplex PCR. In the table there are 150,000 to 200,000 clones, under 85% of which are singletons. This entry belongs to a study of cytomegalovirus exposure and HLA in healthy donors. Study in general: Findings of an earlier analysis included 110 million or so unique TCR beta sequences from 170 million or so T cells. Of the donors genotyped, several hundred in all, 75% to 85% fell in the Caucasian-associated ancestry cluster. General study findings and limits: In a later analysis, the majority of CMV-associated beta chains seemingly showed HLA restriction.

The origin of this receptor is a man between 18 and 35 years old in good health and CMV-seronegative. Sequencing was performed on PBMCs. The V and J genes are TRBV9 and TRBJ2-4; 10 bases fit TRBD1. The CDR3 reads CASSVEGTGETKNIQYF. The CDR3 region has the DNA TGTGCCAGCAGCGTAGAGGGGACAGGGGAGACCAAAAACATTCAGTACTTC.